This T cell receptor (beta chain) comes out of a study of beta chain features in type 1 diabetes. This clone was counted only a few times. Investigators reverse transcribed all isolated RNA, so they sequenced expressed TCRB transcripts. The protocol was immunoSEQ multiplex PCR, while the TCRdb copy is restricted to in-frame clones and leaves out a portion. The data contain roughly 230,000 clones, over 7.5% of them singletons. Germline values: CDR1 GTSNPN, CDR2 SVGIG (reference sequence). Trimming removed 4 bases from V and 5 bases from J; junction bases left unmatched: 16. The CDR3 length is 17 residues.

The specimen sequenced was naive CD4+ T cells from blood. The source is a woman aged 18-29 years in good health. The V call is TRBV30, the J call TRBJ2-1; 8 bases fit TRBD1. CDR3 region: CAWKIPWAGGFNNEQFF. The CDR3 coding sequence is TGTGCCTGGAAAATCCCTTGGGCAGGGGGCTTCAACAATGAGCAGTTCTTC.